This note documents a single T cell receptor (beta chain) sequence. This sample is drawn from a study of shared clonotypes between healthy human individuals. Assay: immunoSEQ multiplex PCR; the TCRdb copy retains only in-frame clones and omits some. Among some 360,000 clones listed, roughly 70% were seen once. The length of the CDR3 is 15 residues. Germline CDR1 is MDHEN and CDR2 is SYDVKM. The germline V and J ends were trimmed by 2 bases and 2 bases, with 13 bases remaining between them. Sample: memory CD4+ T cells sorted from blood. Subset indicated: CD45RA-negative fraction. This receptor was taken from a man under 40 in good health. V gene TRBV28 combines with J gene TRBJ2-7; no clear D. Here the CDR3 DNA reads TGTGCCAGCAGTTTAGGGCAGACGCATACCTACGAGCAGTACTTC. Translating it yields CASSLGQTHTYEQYF.